This T cell receptor beta chain was captured by sequencing in a study of shared clonotypes between healthy human individuals. There are 12 residues in the CDR3. Deletions cut 10 bases from V and 7 bases from J, with 14 bases between. Germline loops: CDR1 LNHDA, CDR2 SQIVND (reference sequence). Sequenced by immunoSEQ multiplex PCR; TCRdb stores in-frame clones only, minus some. The top ten clones hold 1.4% of a sample with over a million clones, approximately 76% of them seen once. The rearrangement links TRBV19 to TRBJ2-1; D may be TRBD2 (5 bases). The sequence derives from a man younger than 35 in good health. Sequenced input: memory CD4+ T cells sorted from blood. As for subset: CD45RA-negative fraction. The CDR3 is CATTRTGNEQFF. Written as DNA, the CDR3 is TGTGCCACGACAAGAACGGGGAATGAGCAGTTCTTC.